The T cell receptor (beta chain) described here comes from a study of OX40 agonist ivuxolimab in advanced cancers. Notes on the research overall: Ivuxolimab was a fully human IgG2 agonistic monoclonal antibody targeting the costimulatory receptor OX40 (CD134). The paper covers the monotherapy dose-escalation part of the phase I ivuxolimab trial, which included N of about 50 patients. Peripheral TCRbeta sequencing was intended to test whether TCR sequence diversity was altered and clonal T-cell expansion was caused by ivuxolimab. Intravenous ivuxolimab was administered to patients every 2 weeks at six dose levels: 0.01, 0.1, 0.3, 1.5, 3 and 10 mg/kg. Of the roughly 51 patients in dose escalation, some 19 had hepatocellular carcinoma, about 15 had melanoma, 9 had renal cell carcinoma and 9 had head and neck cancer. A male proportion of almost 85% and a mean age of approximately 61 years, ranging from roughly 23 to 90, were recorded for the dose-escalation cohort. Partial responses occurred in three dose-escalation patients, of whom one had hepatocellular carcinoma and two had cutaneous melanoma. Patients were allowed to have had prior anti-PD-1, anti-PD-L1 or anti-CTLA-4 therapy, and 40% of the dose-escalation patients had been treated with checkpoint inhibitors.

The trial excluded patients who had a history of autoimmune disease or were on systemic immunosuppression. Peripheral blood for TCR sequencing was collected from all dose cohorts at baseline, on cycle 4 day 1, and on cycle 7 day 1. The samples were drawn from a first-in-human, open-label, multicenter phase I dose-escalation trial of ivuxolimab. Adults with locally advanced or metastatic melanoma, renal cell, hepatocellular, or head and neck squamous cell carcinoma were enrolled in the trial. Before TCR sequencing, CD4+ and CD8+ T cells were separately sorted from peripheral blood. Trimming takes 6 bases from V and 5 bases from J, and the germline ends sit 8 bases apart. From a lookup of the germline V gene, CDR1 and CDR2 are MNHEY and SVGAGI. CDR3 length: 11 amino acids, cysteine to phenylalanine. Only the CDR3 portion is preserved as DNA: 33 bases, with reading frame beginning at the first base.

Overall results and qualifications from the work: Low levels of normalized T-cell clonal expansion were also seen in some patients who did not respond. After ivuxolimab, expanded clones were on average more numerous among CD8+ T cells than among CD4+ T cells. Antigen specificity was not determined for the clonally expanded peripheral T cells. At doses of 0.1 to 3.0 mg/kg, clonal expansion of both CD4+ and CD8+ blood T cells was observed from baseline to week 6. Partial responders in the 0.1-3.0 mg/kg groups had among the lowest normalized peripheral clonal expansion, especially among CD8+ T cells.

Genomic DNA was extracted from sorted cells for sequencing of the TCRbeta CDR3 region. The immunoSEQ Assay was used to sequence the TCRbeta CDR3 regions. TCRdb obtained this table from immuneACCESS and retained in-frame rearrangements with V and J assigned. These tables miss some clones; where compared with another copy, unresolved V genes account for less than half of the shortfall, and the remainder is unexplained. This sample gives 45,000 to 60,000 clones in total; about 79% of them show up just once. In total, the top ten clones hold about 1.5% of the sample. In regard to this clone: Its antigen remains unidentified. No qualities accompany the bases; no much larger clone lies one base away.

The source material was CD4+ or CD8+ T cells sorted from blood, sampled in a trial of the OX40 agonist ivuxolimab. This chain is built from TRBV6-5 and TRBJ2-7, with no confident D gene call. The source is an adult with an advanced solid tumor such as melanoma, head and neck, liver or kidney cancer. The DNA is as follows: TGTGCCAGCAGCCGCGCGAACGAGCAGTACTTC. Translated, it gives CASSRANEQYF.